Listed here are 31 T cell receptor beta chains from one sample, sequenced in a study of T cells in Graves' hyperthyroidism and ophthalmopathy. From RNA transcripts, TCR beta CDR3 regions were amplified. A first-round RT-PCR of the TCR CDR3 used the HTBI primer set. MiXCR, run by TCRdb on the multiplex PCR reads, gives a single entry per CDR3 protein. The sample carries about 590,000 distinct CDR3 sequences, 15% to 19% recorded once. Source material: blood. Receptors were obtained from a young woman with Graves' hyperthyroidism.

The chain uses TRBV30 and TRBJ1-6; weak D call: TRBD1 (5 bases). Per the germline V gene, CDR1 is GTSNPN and CDR2 is SVGIG (reference sequence). The CDR3 extends over 15 amino acids. The V end lost 0 bases, the J end lost 7 bases, and 13 bases lay between the germline ends. Written as DNA, the CDR3 is TGTGCCTGGAGTGTACTTCAGGGAGGGAATTCACCCCTCCACTTT. This sequence encodes CAWSVLQGGNSPLHF.

This clonotype was observed a handful of times. J is TRBJ1-6 and V is TRBV20-1, with 10 positions matching TRBD1. CDR1 and CDR2 (germline): DFQATT, SNEGSKA (reference sequence). V was clipped by 6 bases and J by 9 bases; unmatched bases: 5. The CDR3 is 13 amino acids. The DNA of the CDR3 is TGCAGTGCGGGGGACAGGGGCGCTTCACCCCTCCACTTT. It yields the protein CSAGDRGASPLHF.

This clonotype has just a few counts. V gene TRBV20-1 combines with J gene TRBJ2-5, with D unresolved. Trimming cost V 2 bases and J 1 base, with 8 bases left between them. This CDR3 is 13 amino acids long. From germline, CDR1 is DFQATT and CDR2 SNEGSKA (reference sequence). CDR3 nucleotides: TGCAGTGCTAGATCCACATTCCAAGAGACCCAGTACTTC. Protein: CSARSTFQETQYF.

This clonotype has a count of ten or more. The chain employs TRBV18 and TRBJ1-5; no definite D call. The CDR3 is 13 residues long. Germline values: CDR1 KGHSH, CDR2 LQKENI. Trimming took 2 bases from V and 4 from J, leaving 6 bases between them. CDR3 residues: CASSPSGNQPQHF. The CDR3 bases are TGTGCCAGCTCACCATCGGGGAATCAGCCCCAGCATTTT. Using reference TRBV18 and TRBJ1-5 for the parts outside the CDR3, the full variable domain is NAGVMQNPRHLVRRRGQEARLRCSPMKGHSHVYWYRQLPEEGLKFMVYLQKENIIDESGMPKERFSAEFPKEGPSILRIQQVVRGDSAAYFCASSPSGNQPQHFGDGTRLSIL.

V usage is TRBV3-1 and J usage is TRBJ1-2, with 8 bases identical to TRBD1. The V gene end was trimmed by 5 bases and the J gene end by 2 bases; junction bases not matched to a gene: 7. Germline CDR1 and CDR2: LGHDT and YNNKEL (reference sequence). The CDR3 contains 15 residues. The CDR3 here is CASSFSGTGNYGYTF. Written as DNA, the CDR3 is TGTGCCAGCAGCTTCTCCGGGACAGGAAACTATGGCTACACCTTC.

This clonotype was counted at least ten times. This chain connects TRBV7-2 to TRBJ1-1; D gene uncertain. The V end was cut by 1 base, the J end by 0 bases, with 9 bases between. Germline CDR1 is SGHTA and CDR2 is FQGNSA. The CDR3 is made up of 15 amino acids. The CDR3 coding sequence is TGTGCCAGCAGCTTAGGTCCGATATTGAACACTGAAGCTTTCTTT. Its protein is CASSLGPILNTEAFF.

At least ten counts were recorded for this clonotype. V usage is TRBV20-1 and J usage is TRBJ2-7; no definite D call. The CDR3 loop spans 11 amino acids. V lost 5 bases and J lost 3, with 8 bases in between. The germline gives CDR1 DFQATT, CDR2 SNEGSKA (reference sequence). The CDR3 DNA sequence: TGCAGTGCTGCGCCAGACTACGAGCAGTACTTC. Amino acids: CSAAPDYEQYF.

This clonotype appeared a few times. The rearrangement uses TRBV18 and TRBJ1-1; D gene ambiguous. Deletions cut 2 bases from V and 5 bases from J, with 9 bases between. The CDR3 has 13 residues. Germline CDR1 KGHSH, CDR2 LQKENI. CDR3 sequence: CASSPGRPTEAFF. The DNA for the CDR3 is TGTGCCAGCTCACCAGGACGGCCGACTGAAGCTTTCTTT.

Many counts were recorded for this clonotype. V is TRBV11-2 and J is TRBJ2-5, with unresolved D. Per the germline V gene, CDR1 is SGHAT and CDR2 is FQNNGV. This CDR3 contains 11 residues. Deletions cut 5 bases from V and 4 bases from J, with 5 bases between. DNA for the CDR3: TGTGCCAGCAGCGTTCTAGAGACCCAGTACTTC. Residues: CASSVLETQYF.

This clonotype was recorded at least ten times. This chain joins TRBV10-3 and TRBJ1-2; TRBD1 matches 7 bases. The germline CDR1 and CDR2 sequences are ENHRY and SYGVKD. Trimming took 10 bases from V and 4 from J; bases not matched to a gene: 9. The CDR3 contains 13 residues. CDR3 bases: TGTGCCACCCACCGCCGGGACAGCTATGGCTACACCTTC. Translated: CATHRRDSYGYTF.

The chain couples TRBV14 to TRBJ2-7; the D is unclear. Trimming took off 4 bases at V and 5 bases at J, with 18 bases between the two ends. The V gene's germline CDR1 is SGHDN and CDR2 FVKESK. The CDR3 is made up of 15 amino acids. The chain's CDR3 is CASSPHNMGVHEQYF. CDR3 nucleotides: TGTGCCAGCAGCCCCCATAACATGGGTGTGCACGAGCAGTACTTC.

Many counts were recorded for this clonotype. The CDR3 reads CSAGGGGGGSKPEEQYF. CDR3 sequence (DNA): TGCAGTGCTGGAGGAGGCGGTGGCGGGAGTAAACCCGAAGAACAGTACTTC. The chain is built from TRBV20-1 and TRBJ2-7, with 7 positions matching TRBD2. V trimming: 5 bases; J trimming: 10 bases; junction bases outside the gene matches: 26. Germline CDR1 and CDR2: DFQATT and SNEGSKA (reference sequence). CDR3 length equals 17 residues.

This clonotype has only a few counts. This rearrangement joins TRBV12-3 or TRBV12-4 to TRBJ2-1, with 10 nucleotides matching TRBD1. V shed 6 bases and J 2 bases; nucleotides not matched to a gene: 7. The CDR3 runs to 16 residues. The CDR3 coding sequence is TGTGCCAGCAGCTCCCGGGACAGGGGAACCTACAATGAGCAGTTCTTC. Its protein is CASSSRDRGTYNEQFF.

This clonotype was counted between two and nine times. The chain links TRBV10-3 to TRBJ2-3, with 10 positions matching TRBD2. Germline CDR1 reads ENHRY; CDR2 reads SYGVKD. The CDR3 contains 15 residues. The V and J ends lost 3 bases and 3 bases, in that order; junction bases with no gene match: 3. The CDR3 DNA reads TGTGCCATCAGTGAAGCGGGAGGGAGGACAGATACGCAGTATTTT. The encoded protein is CAISEAGGRTDTQYF.

This clonotype was seen ten or more times. The gene calls are TRBV12-3 or TRBV12-4 and TRBJ1-1, with TRBD1 identical over 7 bases. CDR3 length: 14 residues. After removal of 6 bases from V and 5 bases from J, the junction contained 9 bases not matched to a gene. The CDR3 DNA is TGTGCCAGCAGCCGAGGGACAGATAGAACTGAAGCTTTCTTT. This gives the protein CASSRGTDRTEAFF.

The V gene is TRBV10-2, the J gene TRBJ2-7, with unresolved D. CDR1 and CDR2 (germline): WSHSY, SAAADI. V lost 2 bases to trimming and J lost 5 bases, with 7 bases between them. CDR3 length equals 12 residues. For the CDR3, the DNA is TGCGCCAGCAGTGAGCCCAGCGACGAGCAGTACTTC. It is translated as CASSEPSDEQYF.

A few counts support this clonotype. V and J are TRBV5-4 and TRBJ2-5; 7 bases are a match to TRBD2. The CDR3 sequence is 15 residues long. V lost 4 bases to trimming and J lost 1 base; unmatched junction nucleotides: 7. The germline gives CDR1 SGHNT, CDR2 YYREEE (reference sequence). The CDR3 loop is CASSPSGGGQETQYF. In nucleotides, the CDR3 is TGTGCCAGCAGCCCGTCGGGGGGAGGCCAAGAGACCCAGTACTTC.

Many counts were recorded for this clonotype. The rearrangement joins TRBV6-2 or TRBV6-3 to TRBJ1-1; unclear D gene. Germline lookup yields CDR1 MNHEY and CDR2 SVGEGT. The CDR3 has 15 residues. V shed 2 bases and J shed 0 bases, with 10 bases lying between them. CDR3 sequence reads: CASSYDPTVNTEAFF. CDR3 DNA: TGTGCCAGCAGTTACGATCCTACAGTGAACACTGAAGCTTTCTTT.

About this clonotype itself: At one end, the junction sequence differs from germline, possibly due to a read error. The V gene is TRBV5-5, the J gene TRBJ1-5, with TRBD1 identical over 10 bases. The CDR3 runs 16 residues. Germline V gene data show CDR1 as SGHKS and CDR2 as YYEKEE (reference sequence). The CDR3 nucleotides are TGTGCCAGGAGCTACGGGACAGGGGTGTCCGATCAGCCCCAGCATTTT. Its translation is CARSYGTGVSDQPQHF. Supplemented by reference TRBV5-5 and TRBJ1-5, the full variable domain reads DAGVTQSPTHLIKTRGQQVTLRCSPISGHKSVSWYQQVLGQGPQFIFQYYEKEERGRGNFPDRFSARQFPNYSSELNVNALLLGDSALYLCARSYGTGVSDQPQHFGDGTRLSIL.

There are many counts of this clonotype. V gene TRBV12-3 or TRBV12-4 combines with J gene TRBJ2-3; no reliable D call. The length of the CDR3 is 14 residues. Trimming removed 5 bases at V and 2 bases at J, with 11 bases between. The CDR3 spells CASSPGGPTDTQYF. The CDR3 region has the DNA TGTGCCAGCAGTCCCGGTGGTCCCACAGATACGCAGTATTTT.

This rearrangement joins TRBV6-2 or TRBV6-3 to TRBJ2-7, with D uncertain. The CDR3 is made up of 15 amino acids. Germline assignment: CDR1 MNHEY and CDR2 SVGEGT. The V and J ends lost 2 bases and 0 bases respectively, with 11 bases between them. CDR3 in amino acids: CASSYAQSLSYEQYF. The DNA for the CDR3 is TGTGCCAGCAGTTACGCGCAAAGCCTCTCCTACGAGCAGTACTTC.

The chain uses TRBV12-3 or TRBV12-4 and TRBJ2-5, with 10 bases lining up with TRBD2. The CDR3 is made up of 16 amino acids. V was pared by 5 bases and J by 2 bases, with 8 bases of the junction left unmatched. This CDR3 reads CASSLGLAALQETQYF. In nucleotides, the CDR3 is TGTGCCAGCAGTCTCGGACTAGCGGCCCTTCAAGAGACCCAGTACTTC.

Notes on this clonotype: Compared with germline, one end of the junction differs, possibly owing to a read error. CDR3 sequence reads: CASNQGAGVEENIQYF. In nucleotides, the CDR3 is TGTGCCAGCAACCAAGGGGCGGGAGTTGAGGAAAACATTCAGTACTTC. This rearrangement joins TRBV4-2 to TRBJ2-4; TRBD2 agrees at 7 bases. Germline-derived CDR1 and CDR2 are LGHNA and YNFKEQ. The CDR3 has 16 amino acids.

This clonotype was found many times. The CDR3 sequence is CASSYGPSGRASYEQYF. CDR3 DNA: TGTGCCAGCAGTTACGGACCTAGCGGGAGGGCCTCCTACGAGCAGTACTTC. The rearrangement links TRBV6-6 to TRBJ2-7; 12 bases are shared with TRBD2. This CDR3 has 17 amino acids. The germline V gene has CDR1 MNHNY and CDR2 SVGAGI (reference sequence). J gave up 0 bases and V 2 bases, and 5 bases lay outside the gene matches.

This clonotype was observed at least ten times. This chain's CDR3 is CASTRGGGGGITEAFF. DNA for the CDR3: TGTGCCAGCACCAGGGGGGGGGGAGGGGGAATCACTGAAGCTTTCTTT. V and J are TRBV12-3 or TRBV12-4 and TRBJ1-1, with 7 positions matching TRBD1. V shed 7 bases and J 4 bases; nucleotides not matched to a gene: 15. CDR3 length: 16 residues.

V is TRBV12-3 or TRBV12-4 and J is TRBJ2-2; 9 bases are a match to TRBD1. The J segment lost 6 bases and the V segment lost 11 bases, leaving 7 bases of the junction unmatched. This CDR3 is 13 amino acids long. The CDR3 region has the DNA TGTGCCTACCGGGACAGGGAAGCCGGGGAGCTGTTTTTT. The encoded protein is CAYRDREAGELFF.

This clonotype was seen repeatedly, ten times or more. J is TRBJ2-1 and V is TRBV6-1, with 7 bases lining up with TRBD2. CDR1 and CDR2 from the germline V gene are MNHNS and SASEGT. The CDR3 covers 19 residues. Germline trimming cut 2 bases from V and 0 bases from J; bases unmatched to any gene: 13. The CDR3 DNA sequence: TGTGCCAGCAGTGAATTCGGCGCTAGCGGAATAAGCTCCTACAATGAGCAGTTCTTC. It is translated as CASSEFGASGISSYNEQFF.

There are many counts of this clonotype. This chain connects TRBV13 to TRBJ1-3; the match to TRBD1 covers 7 bases. Unmatched junction bases numbered 4, after V lost 5 bases and J lost 0 bases. CDR3 length equals 15 residues. CDR1 and CDR2 from the germline V gene are PRHDT and FYEKMQ (reference sequence). CDR3 sequence reads: CASSGRDSSGNTIYF. CDR3 DNA: TGTGCCAGCAGCGGAAGGGACAGCTCTGGAAACACCATATATTTT.

Ten or more counts support this clonotype. The rearrangement uses TRBV6-1 and TRBJ2-1; D might be TRBD2 (6 bases). The CDR3 runs to 14 residues. V was cut by 5 bases and J by 4 bases, with 12 bases left in between. Germline CDR1 MNHNS, CDR2 SASEGT. In DNA form, the CDR3 reads TGTGCCAGCAGTTATAACGGGGGATACAATGAGCAGTTCTTC. It is translated as CASSYNGGYNEQFF.

This clonotype was picked up a small number of times. V and J are TRBV6-5 and TRBJ2-1; D is possibly TRBD2 (7 bases). This CDR3 is built from 18 residues. Trimming stripped 2 bases from V and 6 bases from J, with 23 bases between. Per germline, CDR1 MNHEY and CDR2 SVGAGI. The CDR3 DNA reads as TGTGCCAGCAGTTACCACCGGATGGGGGCGGGAGAGGGCAATGAGCAGTTCTTC. Translated, it gives CASSYHRMGAGEGNEQFF.

The chain links TRBV5-6 to TRBJ1-2, with unresolved D. Trimming stripped 0 bases from V and 4 bases from J, with 13 bases between. The germline V gene encodes CDR1 SGHDT and CDR2 YYEEEE. CDR3 length: 15 amino acids. CDR3 bases: TGTGCCAGCAGCTTGGTCGGGGTTGGTCTCTATGGCTACACCTTC. This encodes CASSLVGVGLYGYTF.